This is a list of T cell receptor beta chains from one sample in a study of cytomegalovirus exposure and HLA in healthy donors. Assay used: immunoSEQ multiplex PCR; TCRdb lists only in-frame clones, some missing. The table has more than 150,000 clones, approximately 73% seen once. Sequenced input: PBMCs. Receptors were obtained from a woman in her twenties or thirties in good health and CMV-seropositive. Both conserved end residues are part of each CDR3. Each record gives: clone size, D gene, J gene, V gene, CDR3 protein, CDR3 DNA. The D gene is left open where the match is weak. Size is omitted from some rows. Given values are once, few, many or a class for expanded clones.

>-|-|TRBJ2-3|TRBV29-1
CSVEAGRTSSTDTQYF
TGCAGCGTTGAAGCAGGGAGGACCTCTAGCACAGATACGCAGTATTTT
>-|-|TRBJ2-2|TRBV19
CASRYNTGELFF
TGTGCCAGTAGATATAACACCGGGGAGCTGTTTTTT
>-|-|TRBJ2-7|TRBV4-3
CASSQDQGYEQYF
TGCGCCAGCAGCCAAGATCAGGGGTACGAGCAGTACTTC
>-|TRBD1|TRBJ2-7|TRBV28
CASRRDRPAYEQYF
TGTGCCAGCAGAAGGGACAGGCCAGCCTACGAGCAGTACTTC
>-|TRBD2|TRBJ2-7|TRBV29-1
CSVGRGGDYSYEQYF
TGCAGCGTTGGGCGGGGGGGCGACTATAGCTACGAGCAGTACTTC
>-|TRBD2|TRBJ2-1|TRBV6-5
CASSYSRAGHNEQFF
TGTGCCAGCAGTTACTCGAGAGCGGGGCACAATGAGCAGTTCTTC
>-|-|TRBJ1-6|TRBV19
CASSTDRGSPLHF
TGTGCCAGTAGCACGGACAGAGGATCACCCCTCCACTTT
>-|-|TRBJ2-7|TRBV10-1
CASSESLGGYEQYF
TGCGCCAGCAGTGAGTCGCTGGGGGGCTACGAGCAGTACTTC
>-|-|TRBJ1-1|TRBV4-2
CASSQDQAGVHTEAFF
TGTGCCAGCAGCCAAGATCAGGCAGGGGTCCACACTGAAGCTTTCTTT
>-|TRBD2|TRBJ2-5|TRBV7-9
CASSLGLAGAHQETQYF
TGTGCCAGCAGCTTAGGGCTAGCGGGGGCCCACCAAGAGACCCAGTACTTC
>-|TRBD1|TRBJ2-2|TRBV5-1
CASSPRDRGLLGTGELFF
TGCGCCAGCAGCCCCCGGGACAGGGGGCTCTTAGGCACCGGGGAGCTGTTTTTT
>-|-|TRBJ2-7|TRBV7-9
CASSPSHAGADYEQYF
TGTGCCAGCAGCCCAAGTCATGCGGGGGCAGACTACGAGCAGTACTTC
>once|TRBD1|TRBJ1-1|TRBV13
CASSRRGQGGSEAFF
TGTGCCAGCAGCCGCAGAGGACAGGGAGGGTCTGAAGCTTTCTTT
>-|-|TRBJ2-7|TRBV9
CVSSVDGTYEQYF
TGTGTCAGCAGCGTAGACGGGACCTACGAGCAGTACTTC
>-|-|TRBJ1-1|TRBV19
CASSITVRSTEAFF
TGTGCCAGTAGTATCACGGTCCGGAGTACTGAAGCTTTCTTT
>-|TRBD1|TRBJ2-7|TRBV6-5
CASSWDRGYEQYF
TGTGCCAGCAGTTGGGACAGGGGCTACGAGCAGTACTTC
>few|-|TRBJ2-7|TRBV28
CASSLGAVDEQYF
TGTGCCAGCAGTTTAGGGGCGGTAGACGAGCAGTACTTC
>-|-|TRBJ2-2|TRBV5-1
CASSLKQGNTGELFF
TGCGCCAGCAGCTTGAAACAGGGGAACACCGGGGAGCTGTTTTTT